The clone carrying this T cell receptor (beta chain) has only a few counts. Treatment in this sample: around 19 received Ad26.COV2.S at low or high dose, single or two shots; roughly five received placebo; per-sample allocation not given. Specimens were obtained on day 63 following the first vaccine or placebo injection. Participants' vaccine, an Ad26 vector, delivered Wuhan-strain SARS-CoV-2 spike. This record comes from a study of Ad26.COV2.S vaccination and SARS-CoV-2 variants. The germline V and J ends were trimmed by 5 bases and 4 bases, with 12 bases remaining between them. This CDR3 comprises 14 residues. Germline loops: CDR1 LNHDA, CDR2 SQIVND (reference sequence). This table comes from immunoSEQ multiplex PCR, and its TCRdb copy is limited to in-frame clones, with some not included. The sample has about half a million clones; about nine tenths are singletons.

Specimen: peripheral blood, collected in a trial of Ad26.COV2.S vaccine versus placebo. The TCR originated in a person aged 18-65 years who received the Ad26.COV2.S COVID-19 vaccine or a placebo. The gene calls are TRBV19 and TRBJ1-5, with D hard to call. CDR3 protein: CASSPDLPNQPQHF. DNA of the CDR3: TGTGCCAGTAGTCCGGACCTCCCAAATCAGCCCCAGCATTTT.